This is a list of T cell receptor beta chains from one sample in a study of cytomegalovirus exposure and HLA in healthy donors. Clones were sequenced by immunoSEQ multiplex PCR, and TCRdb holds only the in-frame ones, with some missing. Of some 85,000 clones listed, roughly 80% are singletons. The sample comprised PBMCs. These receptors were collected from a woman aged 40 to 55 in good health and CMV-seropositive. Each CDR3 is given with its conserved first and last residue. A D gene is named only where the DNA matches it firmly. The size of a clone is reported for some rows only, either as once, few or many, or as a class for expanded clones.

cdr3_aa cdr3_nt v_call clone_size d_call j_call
CASSPPPGERDYNEQFF TGTGCCAGCAGCCCCCCGCCAGGGGAGCGGGACTACAATGAGCAGTTCTTC TRBV11-2 NA NA TRBJ2-1
CASSIYFRGKGSVGAGANVLTF TGTGCCAGTAGTATTTATTTCAGGGGAAAGGGTTCGGTCGGCGCTGGGGCCAACGTCCTGACTTTC TRBV19 NA NA TRBJ2-6
CASSYKRGFNQPQHF TGTGCCAGCAGTTACAAAAGAGGGTTCAATCAGCCCCAGCATTTT TRBV6-5 NA NA TRBJ1-5
CSVEGSTYEQYF TGCAGCGTTGAAGGTAGTACCTACGAGCAGTACTTC TRBV29-1 once NA TRBJ2-7
CASSDGLAGDTQYF TGTGCCAGCAGTGACGGGCTAGCGGGGGATACGCAGTATTTT TRBV6-4 once TRBD2 TRBJ2-3
CASSLGGGVYGELFF TGTGCCAGCAGCTTAGGAGGAGGGGTATACGGGGAGCTGTTTTTT TRBV11-2 NA NA TRBJ2-2
CASSQEELAGGETQYF TGTGCCAGCAGCCAAGAGGAACTAGCGGGAGGGGAGACCCAGTACTTC TRBV4-2 NA TRBD2 TRBJ2-5
CASTIGEGISYEQYF TGTGCCAGTACCATAGGGGAAGGGATCTCCTACGAGCAGTACTTC TRBV19 NA NA TRBJ2-7
CASSQERRLGGNSYEQYF TGCGCCAGCAGCCAAGAAAGGAGGCTGGGAGGGAATTCCTACGAGCAGTACTTC TRBV4-3 NA TRBD2 TRBJ2-7
CASSGQNNQPQHF TGTGCCAGTTCGGGACAGAACAATCAGCCCCAGCATTTT TRBV19 NA TRBD1 TRBJ1-5
CASSQPGRQGASKQFF TGCGCCAGCAGCCAACCTGGGAGACAGGGGGCGTCTAAGCAGTTCTTC TRBV4-1 NA TRBD1 TRBJ2-1
CASSQGLLGDTQYF TGCGCCAGCAGCCAAGGACTGCTCGGAGATACGCAGTATTTT TRBV4-3 once NA TRBJ2-3
CAWGNRGDTQYF TGTGCCTGGGGCAACAGGGGAGATACGCAGTATTTT TRBV30 NA TRBD1 TRBJ2-3
CATSRDIVNSYEQYF TGTGCCACCAGCAGAGATATCGTAAACTCCTACGAGCAGTACTTC TRBV15 once NA TRBJ2-7
CASSPADRGREQYF TGCGCCAGCAGCCCGGCGGACAGGGGGCGCGAGCAGTACTTC TRBV4-3 NA TRBD1 TRBJ2-7
CASSKRGYEQYF TGTGCCAGTAGTAAGCGCGGCTACGAGCAGTACTTC TRBV19 NA NA TRBJ2-7
CASSPLAGDTDTQYF TGTGCCAGCAGCCCACTAGCGGGAGACACAGATACGCAGTATTTT TRBV4-2 NA TRBD2 TRBJ2-3
CSSSSRFAEQFF TGTTCCAGCAGTTCTAGATTCGCTGAGCAGTTCTTC TRBV7-9 NA NA TRBJ2-1
CASSSNPLGRGEQYF TGTGCCAGCAGCTCCAACCCCCTAGGTCGTGGCGAGCAGTACTTC TRBV7-2 NA NA TRBJ2-7
CASSARDREDEQFF TGTGCTAGCAGCGCGAGGGACAGGGAGGATGAGCAGTTCTTC TRBV7-7 once TRBD1 TRBJ2-1
CSVGGDRGHEQFF TGCAGCGTTGGAGGGGACAGGGGACATGAGCAGTTCTTC TRBV29-1 NA TRBD1 TRBJ2-1
CASGASGDKNIQYF TGTGCCAGTGGGGCTAGCGGGGACAAAAACATTCAGTACTTC TRBV2 few TRBD2 TRBJ2-4
CASSIVGGGFSSYNEQFF TGTGCCAGTAGTATTGTGGGAGGGGGATTTAGCTCTTACAATGAGCAGTTCTTC TRBV19 NA NA TRBJ2-1